This T cell receptor beta chain was sequenced during a study of naive and memory T cell subsets. The SP2 primer and nested alpha and beta constant region primers amplified ligated cDNA in four rounds. TCRdb re-called the UMI-ligation and nested PCR reads through MiXCR, storing one row per CDR3 protein. The sample records around 13,000 distinct CDR3 sequences, around 5.5% being singletons. Treatment: skin biopsy from PPD injection site in Mantoux-positive individual. An oligonucleotide containing a UMI was ligated to the 3' end of TCR cDNA. Germline-derived CDR1 and CDR2 are MNHNS and SASEGT. With V trimmed by 4 bases and J by 3 bases, 4 bases remained unmatched. The CDR3 length is 16 residues.

The receptor comes from an adult in good health. V gene TRBV6-1 combines with J gene TRBJ2-1; 12 bases are a match to TRBD2. The sequences come from skin, collected from a tuberculin skin test site. The CDR3 DNA reads TGTGCCAGCAGTGTTCGACTAGCGGGGGTCTACAATGAGCAGTTCTTC. It codes for CASSVRLAGVYNEQFF.